This T cell receptor beta chain was obtained from a study of blood T cells in healthy people across ages. CDR1 and CDR2 from the germline V gene are SNHLY and FYNNEI. This CDR3 has 17 amino acids. A second PCR of about 7 to 12 cycles used a sample-barcoded 5' primer and a J-beta primer mix. Using its own MiXCR run on the 5' RACE reads, TCRdb lists one record per CDR3 protein. The sample records 550,000 to 650,000 distinct CDR3 sequences, about 28% being singletons. In addition, the sample was reused for a study of T cells of mothers and their children.

This sequence joins TRBV2 and TRBJ2-1; 8 bases agree with TRBD1. The end of the DNA is better explained by TRBJ2-5, so the J call may be wrong. This sequence originates from a boy between 2 and 10 years old in good health. Sample: blood. CDR3 nucleotide sequence: TGTGCCAGCAGTCCCAAAGGGGCAGGGGGCTCGCAAGAGACCCAGTACTTC. Translated: CASSPKGAGGSQETQYF.